Below, 29 T cell receptor beta chains from the same sample are listed, as sequenced in a study of immune characteristics of hereditary and idiopathic chronic pancreatitis. The pancreas tissue came from patients undergoing total pancreatectomy with islet autotransplantation. Assay: immunoSEQ multiplex PCR; the TCRdb copy retains only in-frame clones and omits some. The repertoire has about 6,000 clones, around 75% of them found once; the top ten carry approximately 7.4%. The specimen was pancreas tissue with hereditary chronic pancreatitis. The receptors derive from a human donor with chronic pancreatitis.

The J gene is TRBJ2-3, the V gene TRBV6-2 or TRBV6-3, with D maybe TRBD1 (5 bases). CDR1 is MNHEY and CDR2 is SVGEGT in the germline V gene. V was clipped by 0 bases and J by 1 base, with 5 bases between them. CDR3 length: 14 amino acids. CDR3 DNA: TGTGCCAGCAGTTACTCGGGGCGCACAGATACGCAGTATTTT. Translation: CASSYSGRTDTQYF.

The chain combines TRBV2 with TRBJ1-2, with 10 bases identical to TRBD1. The CDR3 is made up of 13 amino acids. Per the germline V gene, CDR1 is SNHLY and CDR2 is FYNNEI. Trimming removed 6 bases from V and 7 bases from J; junction bases left unmatched: 5. CDR3 nucleotides: TGTGCCAGCAGGGGGACAGGGGAATCTGGCTACACCTTC. Translated, it gives CASRGTGESGYTF.

A few counts support this clone. This rearrangement joins TRBV19 to TRBJ2-2; D is unresolved. This CDR3 is 15 amino acids long. CDR1 is LNHDA, CDR2 SQIVND, per germline (reference sequence). Deletions cut 3 bases from V and 3 bases from J, with 11 bases between. CDR3 protein: CASSIMGMYTGELFF. The CDR3 DNA reads TGTGCCAGTAGTATTATGGGAATGTACACCGGGGAGCTGTTTTTT.

This clone was counted between two and nine times. The rearrangement joins TRBV5-1 to TRBJ1-1; D gene uncertain. The V gene's germline CDR1 is SGHRS and CDR2 YFSETQ. The CDR3 length is 13 residues. The V end lost 5 bases, the J end lost 8 bases, and 16 bases lay between the germline ends. This chain's CDR3 is CASSFPPTGEAFF. CDR3 DNA: TGCGCCAGCAGTTTTCCTCCGACGGGGGAAGCTTTCTTT.

The gene calls are TRBV6-5 and TRBJ2-5; 7 bases are a match to TRBD1. Germline trimming cut 2 bases from V and 5 bases from J; bases unmatched to any gene: 8. The germline V gene encodes CDR1 MNHEY and CDR2 SVGAGI. This CDR3 has 15 residues. CDR3 DNA sequence: TGTGCCAGCAGTTACCAACGAGGGGGCTCGGAGACCCAGTACTTC. This codes for CASSYQRGGSETQYF.

The chain joins TRBV6-5 to TRBJ2-1; 13 positions match TRBD2. With 11 bases clipped from V and 4 bases from J, the junction kept 8 bases outside the gene matches. From germline, CDR1 is MNHEY and CDR2 SVGAGI. The CDR3 consists of 15 residues. CDR3 bases: TGTGCCGGTGAACTAGCGGGGGGGCCGTACAATGAGCAGTTCTTC. As protein: CAGELAGGPYNEQFF.

The J gene is TRBJ2-3, the V gene TRBV6-4; D ambiguous. The CDR3 length is 15 residues. V gave up 3 bases and J gave up 4 bases, with 14 bases separating them. The germline gives CDR1 MRHNA, CDR2 SNTAGT. CDR3 sequence (DNA): TGTGCCAGCAGTGATGCGAGGAGTGGGGCAGATACGCAGTATTTT. Translation gives CASSDARSGADTQYF.

The chain employs TRBV10-3 and TRBJ2-1, with 9 bases that match TRBD1. The CDR3 runs 15 residues. Germline V CDR1 and CDR2: ENHRY, SYGVKD. The J segment lost 7 bases and the V segment lost 5 bases, leaving 9 bases of the junction unmatched. CDR3 coding DNA: TGTGCCATCAGTCTTGACAGGGGGAATTTGAATGAGCAGTTCTTC. The encoded protein is CAISLDRGNLNEQFF.

J is TRBJ2-1 and V is TRBV24-1; D may be TRBD2 (5 bases). V dropped 4 bases and J dropped 6 bases, with 9 bases sitting between them. CDR3 length equals 13 residues. CDR1 is KGHDR and CDR2 is SFDVKD in the germline V gene. The CDR3 nucleotides are TGTGCCACCAGTGAAACGGACTTCAATGAGCAGTTCTTC. This codes for CATSETDFNEQFF.

The chain joins TRBV13 to TRBJ1-2; no clear D gene. This CDR3 has 13 residues. The germline CDR1 and CDR2 sequences are PRHDT and FYEKMQ (reference sequence). V was shortened by 0 bases and J by 4 bases, with 6 bases between the two germline ends. CDR3: CASSLGHSYGYTF. The CDR3 DNA sequence: TGTGCCAGCAGCTTAGGCCACAGCTATGGCTACACCTTC.

Remarks on this clone: This sample also contains other DNA sequences that code for the same CDR3. The chain links TRBV28 to TRBJ2-3; the match to TRBD2 covers 9 bases. V shed 3 bases and J 3 bases; nucleotides not matched to a gene: 7. CDR1 is MDHEN, CDR2 SYDVKM, per germline. This CDR3 spans 16 amino acids. CDR3 sequence reads: CASSLGGGAGTDTQYF. CDR3 DNA sequence: TGTGCCAGCAGTTTGGGCGGGGGGGCCGGTACAGATACGCAGTATTTT.

V is TRBV7-2 and J is TRBJ2-1; 8 nucleotides line up with TRBD2. Germline V lookup: CDR1 SGHTA, CDR2 FQGNSA. The J segment lost 2 bases and the V segment lost 5 bases, leaving 5 bases of the junction unmatched. The CDR3 runs to 15 residues. CDR3 amino acids: CASSEERGPYNEQFF. In nucleotides, the CDR3 is TGTGCCAGCAGCGAGGAGCGGGGGCCCTACAATGAGCAGTTCTTC. The whole variable domain, remainder taken from reference TRBV7-2 and TRBJ2-1, is GAGVSQSPSNKVTEKGKDVELRCDPISGHTALYWYRQSLGQGLEFLIYFQGNSAPDKSGLPSDRFSAERTGGSVSTLTIQRTQQEDSAVYLCASSEERGPYNEQFFGPGTRLTVL.

The chain uses TRBV3-1 (or the pseudogene TRBV3-2) and TRBJ1-6; D unclear. Germline V gene sequence: CDR1 LGHDT, CDR2 YNNKEL (reference sequence). Trimming took 4 bases from V and 8 from J, leaving 15 bases between them. This CDR3 has 15 residues. CDR3 bases: TGTGCCAGCAGCCGCCTACTGGGTTCTCATTCACCCCTCCACTTT. This translates into CASSRLLGSHSPLHF.

The rearrangement links TRBV6-5 to TRBJ1-6, with TRBD1 as a possible D gene (5 bases). Looked up from germline, CDR1 is MNHEY and CDR2 is SVGAGI. This CDR3 has 13 residues. V was shortened by 7 bases and J by 9 bases, with 13 bases between the two germline ends. The CDR3 is CASTIGTASPLHF. CDR3 in DNA: TGTGCCAGCACCATAGGGACTGCTTCACCCCTCCACTTT.

This chain uses TRBV9 with TRBJ2-2, with D unclear. Germline V gene sequence: CDR1 SGDLS, CDR2 YYNGEE. The germline V and J ends were trimmed by 3 bases and 2 bases, with 2 bases remaining between them. CDR3 length: 12 amino acids. DNA of the CDR3: TGTGCCAGCAGCGCCAACACCGGGGAGCTGTTTTTT. Translation: CASSANTGELFF.

This chain links TRBV12-3 or TRBV12-4 with TRBJ1-1; possibly TRBD1 for D (6 bases). V was trimmed by 7 bases and J by 4 bases, leaving 13 bases between them. There are 13 residues in the CDR3. The CDR3 sequence: CASNYREGTEAFF. The DNA for the CDR3 is TGTGCCAGCAACTACAGGGAGGGCACTGAAGCTTTCTTT.

Here the CDR3 reads CASSGSSGGYNEQFF. CDR3 sequence (DNA): TGTGCCAGCAGTGGGTCTAGCGGGGGATACAATGAGCAGTTCTTC. The chain carries TRBV2 and TRBJ2-1; 10 bases match TRBD2. Germline V lookup: CDR1 SNHLY, CDR2 FYNNEI. The junction had 4 bases not matched to a gene; V was cut back by 4 bases and J by 4 bases. This CDR3 region has 15 residues.

This chain connects TRBV27 to TRBJ1-5; D might be TRBD1 (6 bases). Germline values: CDR1 MNHEY, CDR2 SMNVEV (reference sequence). This CDR3 comprises 14 residues. V was pared by 3 bases and J by 4 bases, with 10 bases between. Here the CDR3 DNA reads TGTGCCAGCAGTTTTTATCAGGGGAATCAGCCCCAGCATTTT. Translated: CASSFYQGNQPQHF.

The chain employs TRBV15 and TRBJ2-7; TRBD1 aligns across 8 bases. V was clipped by 0 bases and J by 3 bases; unmatched bases: 7. CDR3 size: 16 residues. Germline loops: CDR1 LNHNV, CDR2 YYDKDF (reference sequence). The CDR3 DNA follows: TGTGCCACCAGCAGAGATTCCGGACAGGGTTTCTACGAGCAGTACTTC. Protein: CATSRDSGQGFYEQYF. The whole variable domain, remainder taken from reference TRBV15 and TRBJ2-7, is DAMVIQNPRYQVTQFGKPVTLSCSQTLNHNVMYWYQQKSSQAPKLLFHYYDKDFNNEADTPDNFQSRRPNTSFCFLDIRSPGLGDTAMYLCATSRDSGQGFYEQYFGPGTRLTVT.

This rearrangement joins TRBV10-3 to TRBJ1-2; D is undetermined. The CDR3 covers 13 residues. Germline loops: CDR1 ENHRY, CDR2 SYGVKD. Trimming took off 8 bases at V and 8 bases at J, with 18 bases between the two ends. The CDR3 here is CAIHHPKREGYTF. The CDR3 DNA follows: TGTGCCATCCACCACCCTAAAAGGGAAGGCTACACCTTC.

The table lists this clone with a few counts. V gene TRBV29-1 combines with J gene TRBJ2-1; D is perhaps TRBD1 or TRBD2 (5 bases each). Germline-derived CDR1 and CDR2 are SQVTM and ANQGSEA. This CDR3 has 13 residues. V was pared by 0 bases and J by 8 bases, with 11 bases between. The CDR3 nucleotides read TGCAGCGTTGAAGATGGGCGAGGGGATGAGCAGTTCTTC. Translating it yields CSVEDGRGDEQFF.

In regard to this clone: The sample carries other DNA sequences with the same CDR3. V gene TRBV5-1 combines with J gene TRBJ1-3, with 8 nucleotides matching TRBD1. Germline CDR1 is SGHRS and CDR2 is YFSETQ. The length of the CDR3 is 17 residues. V dropped 0 bases and J dropped 1; count of bases not matched to a gene: 6. CDR3 nucleotide sequence: TGCGCCAGCAGCTTGGCCCCCCAGGGGGCGTCTGGAAACACCATATATTTT. Protein product: CASSLAPQGASGNTIYF.

The V and J genes are TRBV28 and TRBJ2-5; 7 bases match TRBD1. Germline CDR1 is MDHEN and CDR2 is SYDVKM. V lost 10 bases and J lost 1; bases outside the gene matches: 9. The CDR3 has 14 amino acids. The CDR3 DNA sequence: TGTGCCACTAGACAGGGTGGCACCCAAGAGACCCAGTACTTC. Translating it yields CATRQGGTQETQYF.

This chain connects TRBV6-4 to TRBJ1-5; D gene uncertain. Trimming removed 6 bases from V and 1 base from J, with 7 bases in between. CDR3 length equals 13 residues. The germline CDR1 and CDR2 sequences are MRHNA and SNTAGT. CDR3 nucleotide sequence: TGTGCCAGCAGCCCCGGGAGCAATCAGCCCCAGCATTTT. Its translation is CASSPGSNQPQHF.

CDR3: CASSTRGGVSSYEQYV. CDR3 in DNA: TGTGCCAGCAGTACGCGGGGAGGGGTCAGCTCCTACGAGCAGTACGTC. The chain combines TRBV28 with TRBJ2-7; the match to TRBD2 covers 7 bases. V lost 5 bases, J lost 0 bases, and 10 bases stayed unmatched. The germline V gene has CDR1 MDHEN and CDR2 SYDVKM. CDR3 length: 16 amino acids.

This clone was found once. The V gene is TRBV7-9, the J gene TRBJ1-1, with 11 bases aligning to TRBD1. CDR1 and CDR2 from the germline V gene are SEHNR and FQNEAQ (reference sequence). V lost 6 bases, J lost 7 bases, and 13 bases stayed unmatched. The length of the CDR3 is 16 residues. In DNA form, the CDR3 reads TGTGCCAGCAGACCTGGGACAGGGGGGGCTCACCTTGAAGCTTTCTTT. It specifies CASRPGTGGAHLEAFF. The entire variable domain, with the rest obtained from reference TRBV7-9 and TRBJ1-1, is as follows: DTGVSQNPRHKITKRGQNVTFRCDPISEHNRLYWYRQTLGQGPEFLTYFQNEAQLEKSRLLSDRFSAERPKGSFSTLEIQRTEQGDSAMYLCASRPGTGGAHLEAFFGQGTRLTVV.

V usage is TRBV6-5 and J usage is TRBJ2-5; 8 positions agree with TRBD2. Germline CDR1 is MNHEY and CDR2 is SVGAGI. The CDR3 consists of 15 residues. The trim removed 7 bases at V and 5 bases at J, leaving 12 bases unmatched. This CDR3 reads CASILPASGRETQYF. For the CDR3, the DNA is TGTGCCAGCATCCTCCCGGCTAGCGGGCGGGAGACCCAGTACTTC.

This chain connects TRBV19 to TRBJ1-2; D is unresolved. V lost 7 bases and J lost 6, with 21 bases in between. The length of the CDR3 is 15 residues. The germline CDR1 and CDR2 sequences are LNHDA and SQIVND (reference sequence). The CDR3: CASKDPGNSPDGYTF. As DNA, the CDR3 is TGTGCCAGTAAAGATCCGGGCAATAGTCCTGATGGCTACACCTTC.

This chain connects TRBV10-3 to TRBJ1-1; 8 bases fit TRBD1. The germline V gene has CDR1 ENHRY and CDR2 SYGVKD. The V segment lost 4 bases and the J segment 5 bases; nucleotides outside the gene matches: 3. The CDR3 covers 13 residues. The CDR3 DNA is TGTGCCATCAGTGGGACAGGGCGAACTGAAGCTTTCTTT. The encoded protein is CAISGTGRTEAFF.